This TCR beta chain stems from a study of control samples from healthy donors and cancer patients (dated by TCRdb to 2020 to 2022). The CDR3, cysteine through phenylalanine, is 14 amino acids long. Only the CDR3 DNA stays, 42 bases, in frame from base 1. V was cut back by 3 bases and J by 2 bases, leaving a gap of 8 bases between them. From the germline V gene (reference sequence), CDR1 is LNHDA and CDR2 is SQIVND. Points on this clone: Its specific antigen is unknown. Per-base qualities were not stored, and no clone one base away is much larger.

The method was the immunoSEQ multiplex PCR assay. TCRdb stores this immuneACCESS table with in-frame sequences only. Part of the clones is absent; in the studies checked, under half of the shortfall reflects unresolved V genes, and no reason is known for the rest. In this sample the table shows fewer than 30,000 clones, just under 90% of which occur a single time. Clones ranked in the top ten supply 1.5% to 2% of the sample. The sequence joins TRBV19 to TRBJ1-5; the D gene is not confidently resolved. The clonotype originates from a woman aged 40-49 years with lung cancer. Specimen: PBMCs. The CDR3 reads CASSIILGNQPQHF. The DNA sequence is as follows: TGTGCCAGTAGTATTATCTTAGGCAATCAGCCCCAGCATTTT. The entire variable domain, with the stretches around the CDR3 drawn from the reference TRBV19 and TRBJ1-5 proteins, is DGGITQSPKYLFRKEGQNVTLSCEQNLNHDAMYWYRQDPGQGLRLIYYSQIVNDFQKGDIAEGYSVSREKKESFPLTVTSAQKNPTAFYLCASSIILGNQPQHFGDGTRLSIL.